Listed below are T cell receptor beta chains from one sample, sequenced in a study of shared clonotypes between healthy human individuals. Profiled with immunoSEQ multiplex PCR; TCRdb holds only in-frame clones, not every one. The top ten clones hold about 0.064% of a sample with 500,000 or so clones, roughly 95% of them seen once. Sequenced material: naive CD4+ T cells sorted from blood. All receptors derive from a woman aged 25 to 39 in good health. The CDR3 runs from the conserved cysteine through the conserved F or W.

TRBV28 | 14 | CASSIPQGAYEQYF
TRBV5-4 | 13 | CASSLGGPYEQYF
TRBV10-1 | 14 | CASSESTGYNEQFF
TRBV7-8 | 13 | CASSLLSTGELFF
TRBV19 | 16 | CASSITGGAGNQPQHF
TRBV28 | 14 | CASSPPGHTDTQYF
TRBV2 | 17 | CASSEWAGGSGANVLTF
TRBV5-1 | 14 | CASSFDTVPYEQYF
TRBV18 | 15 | CASSSGLATYNEQFF
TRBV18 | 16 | CASSPRGRGNSYEQYF
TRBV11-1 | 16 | CASSLGSGRPSYEQYF
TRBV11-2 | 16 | CASSLDLAGGPNEQYF
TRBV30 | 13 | CAWSDPRGREQFF
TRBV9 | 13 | CASSVVSDTEAFF
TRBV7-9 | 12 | CASSSNRAPRDF
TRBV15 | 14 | CATSRGQGNEKLFF
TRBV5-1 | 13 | CASSSLQGTGYTF
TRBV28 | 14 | CASSDLAGAFEQYF
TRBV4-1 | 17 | CASSHSRWTGFTGELFF
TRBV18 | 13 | CASSPLSNNEQFF
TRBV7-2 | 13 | CASSLVGNTEAFF
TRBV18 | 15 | CASSELAGEYDTQYF
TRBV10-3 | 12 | CASQGSNQPQHF
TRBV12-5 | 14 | CASGVGENTDTQYF
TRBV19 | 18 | CASSFWTSGRDGQETQYF
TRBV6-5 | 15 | CASSWRRDRNTEAFF
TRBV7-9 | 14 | CASSSFTNTGELFF
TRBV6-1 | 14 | CASSAGTSGSEQYF
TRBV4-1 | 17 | CASSQSRRERRADTQYF
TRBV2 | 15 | CASTGQGRVTGELFF
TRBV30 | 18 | CAWSGFYLGHLNTGELFF
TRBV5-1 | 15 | CASSPPGFTNEKLFF
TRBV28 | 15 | CASSGLAGTTYEQYF
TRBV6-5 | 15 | CASRPRGGEAYEQYF
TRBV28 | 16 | CASSLWASGVEETQYF
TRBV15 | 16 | CATSREGLAGRETQYF
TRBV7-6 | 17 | CASSLLIAGVVGNEQFF
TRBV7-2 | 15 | CASSATTSVGSEQYF
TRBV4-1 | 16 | CASSQRVLNRDNEQFF
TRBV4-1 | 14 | CASSQEGHGYEQYF
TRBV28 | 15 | CASSPGLVSTDTQYF
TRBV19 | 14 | CASNNWDRVNGYTF
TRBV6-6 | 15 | CASSKPGQGNQPQHF
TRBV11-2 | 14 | CASSQQETRNGYTF
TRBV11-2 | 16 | CASSPLSGRYTGELFF
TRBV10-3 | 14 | CATQGSWVNQPQHF
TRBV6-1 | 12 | CASSEIPYEQYF
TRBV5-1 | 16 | CASGKSSGGRNTEAFF
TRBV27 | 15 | CASSKTGALSYEQYF
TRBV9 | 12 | CASSSSNYGYTF